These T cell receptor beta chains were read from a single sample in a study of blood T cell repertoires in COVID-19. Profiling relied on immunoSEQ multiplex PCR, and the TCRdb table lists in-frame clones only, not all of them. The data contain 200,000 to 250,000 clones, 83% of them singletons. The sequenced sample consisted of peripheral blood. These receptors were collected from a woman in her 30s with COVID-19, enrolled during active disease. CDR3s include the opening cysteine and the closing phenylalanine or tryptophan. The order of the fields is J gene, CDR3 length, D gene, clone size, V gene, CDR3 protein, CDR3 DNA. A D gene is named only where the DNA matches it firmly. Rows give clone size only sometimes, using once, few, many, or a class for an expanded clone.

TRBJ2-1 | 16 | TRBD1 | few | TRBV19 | CASRTTGTGGRREQFF | TGTGCCAGTAGAACGACCGGGACAGGGGGGCGGCGGGAGCAGTTCTTC
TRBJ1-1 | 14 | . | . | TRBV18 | CASSPPSVNTEAFF | TGTGCCAGCTCACCACCATCCGTGAACACTGAAGCTTTCTTT
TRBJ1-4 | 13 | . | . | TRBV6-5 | CASSPRGNEKLFF | TGTGCCAGCAGTCCACGGGGGAATGAAAAACTGTTTTTT
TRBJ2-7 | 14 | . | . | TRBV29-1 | CSVGYAGPSYEQYF | TGCAGCGTTGGCTACGCGGGACCCTCCTACGAGCAGTACTTC
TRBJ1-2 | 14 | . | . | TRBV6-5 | CASSYSSGNYGYTF | TGTGCCAGCAGTTACTCTAGCGGAAACTATGGCTACACCTTC
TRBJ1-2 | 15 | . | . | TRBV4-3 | CASSPDGLLNYGYTF | TGCGCCAGCAGCCCGGACGGACTACTTAACTATGGCTACACCTTC
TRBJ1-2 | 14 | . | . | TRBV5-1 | CASSPSQGVYGYTF | TGCGCCAGCAGCCCCTCACAGGGAGTCTATGGCTACACCTTC
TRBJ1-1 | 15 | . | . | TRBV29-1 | CSVRQGWAMNTEAFF | TGCAGCGTTCGTCAGGGATGGGCCATGAACACTGAAGCTTTCTTT
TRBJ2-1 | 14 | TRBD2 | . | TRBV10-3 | CAISGLAGDNEQFF | TGTGCCATCAGCGGACTAGCGGGGGACAATGAGCAGTTCTTC
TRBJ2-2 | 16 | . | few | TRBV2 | CASSGAGAAGAGELFF | TGTGCCAGCAGTGGGGCAGGGGCGGCCGGTGCCGGGGAGCTGTTTTTT
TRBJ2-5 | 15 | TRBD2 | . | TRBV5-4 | CASSSPAGGGETQYF | TGTGCCAGCAGCTCCCCAGCGGGGGGGGGAGAGACCCAGTACTTC
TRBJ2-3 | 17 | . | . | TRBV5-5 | CASSLAMGGLLTDTQYF | TGTGCCAGCAGCTTGGCCATGGGGGGGCTTCTCACAGATACGCAGTATTTT
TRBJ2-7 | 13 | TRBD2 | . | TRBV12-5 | CASGWGEGREQYF | TGTGCTAGTGGTTGGGGGGAGGGCCGCGAGCAGTACTTC
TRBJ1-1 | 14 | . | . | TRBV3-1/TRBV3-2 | CASSQDSVNTEAFF | TGTGCCAGCAGCCAAGATTCAGTGAACACTGAAGCTTTCTTT
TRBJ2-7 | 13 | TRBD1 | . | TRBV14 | CASSQLDRGLQNF | TGTGCCAGCAGCCAATTAGACAGGGGTTTGCAGAACTTC
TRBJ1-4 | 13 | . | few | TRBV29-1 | CSVDRSTNEKLFF | TGCAGCGTTGACAGGTCTACTAATGAAAAACTGTTTTTT
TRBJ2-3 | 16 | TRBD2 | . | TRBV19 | CASSISSGGAGDTQYF | TGTGCCAGTAGTATCAGTAGCGGGGGGGCCGGAGATACGCAGTATTTT
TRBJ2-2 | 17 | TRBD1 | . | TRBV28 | CASSLSRTGGYTGELFF | TGTGCCAGCAGTTTGTCTCGGACAGGGGGCTACACCGGGGAGCTGTTTTTT
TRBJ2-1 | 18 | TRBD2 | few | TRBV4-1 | CASSQGSQAGGPWNEQFF | TGCGCCAGCAGCCAAGGCTCCCAAGCGGGAGGGCCTTGGAATGAGCAGTTCTTC
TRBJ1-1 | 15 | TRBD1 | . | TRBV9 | CASSVLTGLNTEAFF | TGTGCCAGCAGCGTTTTGACAGGGCTCAACACTGAAGCTTTCTTT
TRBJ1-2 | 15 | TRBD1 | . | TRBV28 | CAILPGGRRVYGYTF | TGTGCCATCCTCCCAGGGGGCAGGAGGGTCTATGGCTACACCTTC
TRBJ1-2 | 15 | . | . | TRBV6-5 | CASSYSGGANYGYTF | TGTGCCAGCAGTTACTCCGGGGGAGCTAACTATGGCTACACCTTC
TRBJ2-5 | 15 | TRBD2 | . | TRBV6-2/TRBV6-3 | CATSYYGGSEETQYF | TGTGCCACCAGTTATTACGGCGGGAGCGAAGAGACCCAGTACTTC
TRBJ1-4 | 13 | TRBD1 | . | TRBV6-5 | CASKGDRAGKLFF | TGTGCCAGCAAGGGGGACAGGGCCGGAAAACTGTTTTTT
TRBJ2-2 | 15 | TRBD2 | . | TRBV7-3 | CASSLGGTSTGELFF | TGTGCCAGCAGTTTAGGGGGGACTAGCACCGGGGAGCTGTTTTTT
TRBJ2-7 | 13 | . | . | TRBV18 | CASPGTVAYEQYF | TGTGCCAGCCCGGGGACTGTGGCCTACGAGCAGTACTTC
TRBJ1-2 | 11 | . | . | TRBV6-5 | CASRSLYGYTF | TGTGCCTCCCGGAGCCTATATGGCTACACCTTC
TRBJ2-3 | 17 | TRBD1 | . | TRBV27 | CASSLGRGQGRGDTQYF | TGTGCCAGCAGTCTAGGTAGGGGACAGGGAAGAGGAGATACGCAGTATTTT
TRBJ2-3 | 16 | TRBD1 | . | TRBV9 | CASSETSGQGTDTQYF | TGTGCCAGCAGCGAGACCTCGGGACAGGGCACAGATACGCAGTATTTT
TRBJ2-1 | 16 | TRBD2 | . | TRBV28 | CASRLYGGGTYNEQFF | TGTGCCAGCAGACTCTACGGGGGGGGCACCTACAATGAGCAGTTCTTC